A single count supports the clone carrying this T cell receptor (beta chain). Other DNA sequences in the same sample also yield this CDR3. This specimen belongs to a study of cytomegalovirus exposure and HLA in healthy donors. After removal of 4 bases from V and 10 bases from J, the junction contained 7 bases not matched to a gene. The length of the CDR3 is 12 residues. Germline loops: CDR1 SGHNT, CDR2 YYREEE (reference sequence). The primer mix had 60 Vbeta and 13 Jbeta primers. TCRdb keeps only in-frame clones here, not all; method: immunoSEQ multiplex PCR. Here the sample spans 35,000 to 45,000 clones, over 55% being singletons.

This chain connects TRBV5-4 to TRBJ1-1, with 7 bases lining up with TRBD1. The source is a man between 60 and 75 years old in good health and CMV-seropositive. Sequencing was performed on PBMCs. The CDR3 DNA reads as TGTGCCAGCAGCCTGTCCCAGGGGGTAGCTTTCTTT. It yields the protein CASSLSQGVAFF.